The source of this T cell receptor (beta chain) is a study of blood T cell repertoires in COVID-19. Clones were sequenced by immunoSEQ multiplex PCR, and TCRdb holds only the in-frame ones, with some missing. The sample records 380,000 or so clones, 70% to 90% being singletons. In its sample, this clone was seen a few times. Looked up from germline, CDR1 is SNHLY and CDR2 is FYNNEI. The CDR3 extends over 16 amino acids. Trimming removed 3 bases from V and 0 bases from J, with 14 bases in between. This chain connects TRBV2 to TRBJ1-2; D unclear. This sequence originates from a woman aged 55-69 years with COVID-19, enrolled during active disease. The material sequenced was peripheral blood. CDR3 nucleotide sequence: TGTGCCAGCAGTGAGTTTACGGGTTCGCCTAACTATGGCTACACCTTC. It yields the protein CASSEFTGSPNYGYTF.